The source of this TCR beta chain is a study of post-analysis software for immune sequencing data. Regarding this clonotype: What it binds is not known. At one of its ends the junction is not consistent with the germline gene, which may arise from a read error.

The CDR3 sequence is 15 residues long. The germline gives CDR1 SGHTA, CDR2 FQGNSA. Study observations and caveats: Samples from a shared batch, those prepared together, strongly co-clustered by F measure. For normalized Chao1 diversity, multiple sclerosis patients scored significantly lower than controls did. Patients carried four or five TRBV segments more frequently than controls did, and TRBV5-6, TRBV5-1 and TRBV20-1 were among them.

Libraries were made from TCR beta cDNA, and they carried unique molecular identifiers. The T cell input of roughly 1 to 11 million gave a few hundred thousand cDNA molecules. Each CDR3 protein is one row after TCRdb ran MiXCR on the PCR reads. The sample holds some 890,000 distinct CDR3 sequences, approximately 53% seen once. This TCR derives from a girl under 18 with multiple sclerosis. Sequencing was performed on blood. This chain connects TRBV7-2 to TRBJ2-5, with TRBD1 matching over 7 bases. The CDR3: CASSFRQGSQETQYF. CDR3 bases: TGTGCCAGTAGCTTCCGACAGGGTTCCCAAGAGACCCAGTACTTC.